This TCR beta chain was recorded in a study of blood T cell repertoires in COVID-19. The overall study: The origin of the acute and convalescent COVID-19 samples was the United States, Italy and Spain. T cells, B-cell-depleted T cells, or PBMCs supplied cDNA or gDNA.

The protocol was immunoSEQ multiplex PCR, while the TCRdb copy is restricted to in-frame clones and leaves out a portion. The sample holds approximately 250,000 clones, 65% to 90% seen once. V dropped 5 bases and J dropped 4; count of bases not matched to a gene: 4. The CDR3 is 14 amino acids. CDR1 and CDR2 from the germline V gene are MNHEY and SVGEGT. The chain employs TRBV6-2 or TRBV6-3 and TRBJ1-5; 8 bases line up with TRBD1. The clonotype was recovered from a woman in her forties or fifties with acute or convalescent COVID-19. The specimen was peripheral blood. As DNA, the CDR3 is TGTGCCAGCAGTGTACAGGGGGGTAATCAGCCCCAGCATTTT. It yields the protein CASSVQGGNQPQHF.